This TCR beta chain was sequenced in a study of T-cell memory formation after mild COVID-19. MiXCR was run by TCRdb on the 5' RACE reads, yielding one entry per CDR3 protein. Among 300,000 to 400,000 distinct CDR3 sequences listed, approximately 15% were seen once. Source material: PBMCs or a T cell subset sorted from them (not recorded which). This receptor was identified in a man younger than 35 who had mild COVID-19 (a few samples of this study predate the infection). Cell type and time point are not known.

CDR3 amino acids: CASSFGTGQTYEQYF. The CDR3 nucleotides read TGCGCCAGCAGCTTCGGGACAGGGCAGACCTACGAGCAGTACTTC. J is TRBJ2-7 and V is TRBV5-1; 9 bases map to TRBD1. The CDR3 is 15 amino acids. Germline CDR1 SGHRS, CDR2 YFSETQ. After removal of 2 bases from V and 2 bases from J, the junction contained 5 bases not matched to a gene.